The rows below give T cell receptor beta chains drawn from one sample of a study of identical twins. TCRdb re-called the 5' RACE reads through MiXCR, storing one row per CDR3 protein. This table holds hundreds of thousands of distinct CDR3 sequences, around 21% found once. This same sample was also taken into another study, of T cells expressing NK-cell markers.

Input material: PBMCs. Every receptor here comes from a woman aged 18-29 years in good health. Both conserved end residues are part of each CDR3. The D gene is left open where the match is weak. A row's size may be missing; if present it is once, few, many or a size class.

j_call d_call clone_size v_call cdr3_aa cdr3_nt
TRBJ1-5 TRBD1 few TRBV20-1 CSAATGGVQPQHF TGCAGTGCAGCGACAGGGGGAGTTCAACCCCAGCATTTT
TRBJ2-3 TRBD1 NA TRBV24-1 CATSDPRTGVKDTQYF TGTGCCACCAGTGATCCGCGGACAGGGGTCAAAGATACGCAGTATTTT
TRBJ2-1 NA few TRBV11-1 CASSLPSIFDWRGNEQFF TGTGCCAGCAGCTTACCCTCTATCTTTGACTGGCGGGGCAATGAGCAGTTCTTC
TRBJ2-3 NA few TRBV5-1 CASSEWSTDTQYF TGCGCCAGCAGCGAATGGAGCACAGATACGCAGTATTTT
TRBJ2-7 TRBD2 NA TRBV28 CASRTSGYEQYF TGTGCCAGCAGAACTAGCGGCTACGAGCAGTACTTC
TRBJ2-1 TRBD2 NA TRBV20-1 CSATSGTSGPSSYNEQFF TGCAGTGCTACTTCCGGGACTAGCGGGCCAAGCTCCTACAATGAGCAGTTCTTC
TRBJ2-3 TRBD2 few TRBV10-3 CAISEGASGRNTQYF TGTGCCATCAGTGAAGGGGCTAGCGGGAGGAATACGCAGTATTTT
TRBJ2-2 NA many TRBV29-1 CSVGAGELFF TGCAGCGTTGGGGCCGGGGAGCTGTTTTTT
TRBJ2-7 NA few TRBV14 CASSRRTVYEQYF TGTGCCAGCAGTCGGAGGACAGTCTACGAGCAGTACTTC
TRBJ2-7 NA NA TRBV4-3 CASSQESRVIQYF TGCGCCAGCAGCCAAGAATCAAGGGTAATACAGTACTTC
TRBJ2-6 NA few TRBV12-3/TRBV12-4 CASSFRGILSGANVLTF TGTGCCAGCAGTTTCCGCGGGATTCTCTCTGGGGCCAACGTCCTGACTTTC
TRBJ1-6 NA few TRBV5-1 CASSLDKQGSPLHF TGCGCCAGCAGCTTGGACAAACAAGGATCACCCCTCCACTTT
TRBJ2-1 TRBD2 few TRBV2 CASSGGKTSVRDEQFF TGTGCCAGCAGCGGTGGGAAGACTAGCGTACGTGATGAGCAGTTCTTC
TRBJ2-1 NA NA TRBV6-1 CASSEGFSRVNEQFF TGTGCCAGCAGTGAAGGGTTCTCCCGGGTGAATGAGCAGTTCTTC
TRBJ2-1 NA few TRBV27 CASSLGRTYLRGEQFF TGTGCCAGCAGTTTGGGGCGGACCTATCTTAGGGGTGAGCAGTTCTTC
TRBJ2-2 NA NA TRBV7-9 CASRAGIGSRGSGELFF TGTGCCAGCAGGGCGGGGATTGGCAGTAGGGGATCCGGGGAGCTGTTTTTT
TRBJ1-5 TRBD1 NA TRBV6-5 CASSNRQGLNQPQHF TGTGCCAGCAGTAACCGACAGGGACTAAATCAGCCCCAGCATTTT
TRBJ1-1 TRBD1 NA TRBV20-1 CRGQGLNTEAFF TGCAGGGGACAGGGTCTGAACACTGAAGCTTTCTTT
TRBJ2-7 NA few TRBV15 CATSRTPGTYEQYF TGTGCCACCAGCAGGACCCCCGGCACCTACGAGCAGTACTTC
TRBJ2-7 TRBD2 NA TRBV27 CASSLTTSGNAHEQYF TGTGCCAGCAGTTTAACGACTAGCGGAAACGCCCACGAGCAGTACTTC
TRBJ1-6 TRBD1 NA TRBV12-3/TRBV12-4 CASSYRQGGTGNSPLHF TGTGCCAGCAGTTACCGACAGGGTGGAACTGGGAATTCACCCCTCCACTTT
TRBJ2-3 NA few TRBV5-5 CASSSGGEDTQYF TGTGCCAGCAGCTCGGGTGGAGAAGATACGCAGTATTTT
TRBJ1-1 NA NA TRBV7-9 CATPGRAEAFF TGTGCCACCCCGGGCCGAGCTGAAGCTTTCTTT
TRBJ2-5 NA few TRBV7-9 CASSLDRGDWETQYF TGTGCCAGCAGCTTAGACCGGGGTGACTGGGAGACCCAGTACTTC
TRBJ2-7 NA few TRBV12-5 CASGLPTRPIYEQYF TGTGCTAGTGGTTTGCCCACGCGTCCGATTTACGAGCAGTACTTC
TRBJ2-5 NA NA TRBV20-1 CSATTGPSVGAQETQYF TGCAGTGCTACGACGGGACCGAGTGTCGGGGCCCAAGAGACCCAGTACTTC
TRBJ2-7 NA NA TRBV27 CASISRGYHYEQYF TGTGCCAGCATCTCCCGGGGCTACCACTACGAGCAGTACTTC
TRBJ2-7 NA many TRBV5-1 CASSEGTTSYEQYF TGCGCCAGCAGCGAGGGGACAACCTCCTACGAGCAGTACTTC
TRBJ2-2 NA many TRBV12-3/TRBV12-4 CASSPPPGYYNTGELFF TGTGCCAGCAGTCCACCCCCCGGGTATTACAACACCGGGGAGCTGTTTTTT
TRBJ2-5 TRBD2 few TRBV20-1 CSAMSLAGDTPQYF TGCAGTGCTATGTCACTAGCGGGGGATACGCCCCAGTACTTC
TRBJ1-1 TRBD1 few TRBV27 CASSRQGWTEAFF TGTGCCAGCAGCAGACAGGGGTGGACTGAAGCTTTCTTT
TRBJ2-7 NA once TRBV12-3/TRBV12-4 CASSKRANPSYEQYF TGTGCCAGCAGCAAGCGGGCGAACCCCTCCTACGAGCAGTACTTC
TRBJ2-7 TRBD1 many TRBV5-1 CASSLAGDRGFHEQYF TGCGCCAGCAGCTTGGCCGGGGACAGGGGGTTCCACGAGCAGTACTTC
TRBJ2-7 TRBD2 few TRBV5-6 CASTLGRRESEQYF TGTGCCAGCACCCTCGGTAGGCGGGAGAGCGAGCAGTACTTC
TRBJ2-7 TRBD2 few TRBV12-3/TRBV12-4 CASSLGGGGHEQYF TGTGCCAGCAGTTTAGGCGGGGGGGGGCACGAGCAGTACTTC
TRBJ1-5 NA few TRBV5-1 CASSLVGGTQPQHF TGCGCCAGCAGCTTGGTGGGAGGGACTCAGCCCCAGCATTTT
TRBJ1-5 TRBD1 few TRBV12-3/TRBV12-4 CASSLGQGAFNQPQHF TGTGCCAGCAGTTTAGGGCAGGGGGCATTCAATCAGCCCCAGCATTTT
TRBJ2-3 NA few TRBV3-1 CASSQVWEDTQYF TGTGCCAGCAGCCAAGTCTGGGAGGATACGCAGTATTTT
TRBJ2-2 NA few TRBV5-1 CASSFLQGHGELFF TGCGCCAGCAGCTTCCTGCAGGGACACGGGGAGCTGTTTTTT
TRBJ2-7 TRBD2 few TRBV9 CASSLVGLAGVNEQYF TGTGCCAGCAGCCTTGTCGGACTAGCGGGAGTTAACGAGCAGTACTTC
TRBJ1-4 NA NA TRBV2 CASSGGNYNEKLFF TGTGCCAGCAGTGGAGGCAACTACAATGAAAAACTGTTTTTT